A single sample is the source of the 6 T cell receptor beta chains below, sequenced in a study of cytomegalovirus exposure and HLA in healthy donors. The PCR made use of 60 Vbeta and 13 Jbeta primers. The data were produced by immunoSEQ multiplex PCR, yet TCRdb's version contains in-frame clones alone and is incomplete. The sample carries around 140,000 clones, around 80% recorded once. Sequenced input: PBMCs. The receptor source for this set is a woman younger than 45 in good health and CMV-seronegative.

V is TRBV27 and J is TRBJ1-4, with a tentative D call TRBD1 (5 bases). V lost 2 bases to trimming and J lost 10 bases, with 14 bases between them. The CDR3 runs 14 residues. Germline V gene sequence: CDR1 MNHEY, CDR2 SMNVEV (reference sequence). This CDR3 reads CASSLGDRGGKLFF. CDR3 in DNA: TGTGCCAGCAGTTTAGGCGATAGGGGAGGAAAACTGTTTTTT.

This chain joins TRBV5-1 and TRBJ2-1; 13 bases align to TRBD2. The CDR3 spans 18 residues. Trimming removed 4 bases from V and 2 bases from J; junction bases left unmatched: 9. Germline loops: CDR1 SGHRS, CDR2 YFSETQ. CDR3 region: CASSPGTSGDATYNEQFF. CDR3 nucleotides: TGCGCCAGCAGCCCAGGGACTAGCGGGGACGCGACCTACAATGAGCAGTTCTTC.

CDR3 nucleotide sequence: TGTGCCAGCAGCCCCCTCCGGGGGGGGAATGAGCAGTTCTTC. Protein product: CASSPLRGGNEQFF. The chain carries TRBV11-2 and TRBJ2-1; TRBD2 matches at 8 bases. Germline assignment: CDR1 SGHAT and CDR2 FQNNGV. The CDR3 has 14 residues. J gave up 7 bases and V 5 bases, and 7 bases lay outside the gene matches.

CDR3 nucleotide sequence: TGTGCCAGCAGGCAGAACGTGAACACTGAAGCTTTCTTT. Amino acids: CASRQNVNTEAFF. The chain combines TRBV7-2 with TRBJ1-1, with D uncertain. The CDR3 contains 13 residues. Trimming cost V 6 bases and J 0 bases, with 8 bases left between them. CDR1 and CDR2 from the germline V gene are SGHTA and FQGNSA.

This chain uses TRBV5-1 with TRBJ2-5; 8 bases align to TRBD2. Unmatched junction bases numbered 4, after V lost 4 bases and J lost 2 bases. Germline assignment: CDR1 SGHRS and CDR2 YFSETQ. The CDR3 loop spans 14 amino acids. Here the CDR3 DNA reads TGCGCCAGCAGCCCCGGGGGGGCTCAAGAGACCCAGTACTTC. Translated: CASSPGGAQETQYF.

This clone has only a few counts. The chain recombines TRBV2 with TRBJ1-1; D not certain. The germline V gene has CDR1 SNHLY and CDR2 FYNNEI. Trimming cost V 4 bases and J 3 bases, with 6 bases left between them. The CDR3 totals 12 residues. For the CDR3, the DNA is TGTGCCAGCAGTGTGAGGGACACTGAAGCTTTCTTT. Its translation is CASSVRDTEAFF.